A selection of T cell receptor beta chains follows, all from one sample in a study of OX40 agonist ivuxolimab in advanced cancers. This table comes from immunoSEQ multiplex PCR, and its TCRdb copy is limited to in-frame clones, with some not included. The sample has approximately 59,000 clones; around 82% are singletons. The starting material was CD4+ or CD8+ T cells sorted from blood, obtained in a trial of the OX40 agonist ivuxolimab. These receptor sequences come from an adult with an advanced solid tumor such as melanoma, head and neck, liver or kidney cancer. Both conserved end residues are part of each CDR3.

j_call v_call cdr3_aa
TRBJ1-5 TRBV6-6 CASSPSGAQPQHF
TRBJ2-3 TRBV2 CASGLAGGDTQYF
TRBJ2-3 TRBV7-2 CASSLEDRQYF
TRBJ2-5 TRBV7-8 CASSKRMTSGQETQYF
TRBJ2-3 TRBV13 CASSPLGRRSTDTQYF
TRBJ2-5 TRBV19 CAPPASGRAGETQYF
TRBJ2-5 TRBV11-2 CASSSGGGTQYF
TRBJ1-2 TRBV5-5 CASSLQGRDGYTF
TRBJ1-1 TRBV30 CAWSRGRYTEAFF
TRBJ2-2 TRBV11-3 CASSLQSAGDGELFF